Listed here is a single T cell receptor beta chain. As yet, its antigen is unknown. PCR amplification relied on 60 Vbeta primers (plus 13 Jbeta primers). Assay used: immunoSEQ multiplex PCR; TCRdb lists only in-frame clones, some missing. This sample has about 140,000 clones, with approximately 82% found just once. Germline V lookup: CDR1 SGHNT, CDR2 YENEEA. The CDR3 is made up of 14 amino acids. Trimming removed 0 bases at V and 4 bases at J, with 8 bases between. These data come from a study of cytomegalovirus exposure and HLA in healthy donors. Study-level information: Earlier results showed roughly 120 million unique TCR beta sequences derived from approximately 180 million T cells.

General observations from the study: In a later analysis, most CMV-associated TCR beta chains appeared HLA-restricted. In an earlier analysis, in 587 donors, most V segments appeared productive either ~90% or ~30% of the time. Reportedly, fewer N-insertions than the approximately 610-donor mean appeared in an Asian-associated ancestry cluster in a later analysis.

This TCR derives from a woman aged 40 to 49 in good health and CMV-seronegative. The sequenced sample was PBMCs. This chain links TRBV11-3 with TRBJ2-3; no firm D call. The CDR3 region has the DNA TGTGCCAGCAGCTTAGATTCTAGAGCAGATACGCAGTATTTT. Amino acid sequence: CASSLDSRADTQYF.